The 14 T cell receptor beta chains listed next were all sequenced from one sample in a study of CD8 T cells in Susac syndrome. Reverse transcription of roughly 0.45 to 1 ug RNA used random hexamers. TCRdb reanalysed the immunoSEQ multiplex PCR reads using MiXCR and keeps one entry per CDR3 protein. Of 150,000 to 200,000 distinct CDR3 sequences listed, approximately 95% were seen once; the top ten hold 0.098%. The specimen was CD4+ T cells from PBMCs. These receptors were collected from a human donor with Susac syndrome.

The CDR3 protein is CASSQRPGQGYEQYF. The CDR3 DNA reads TGCGCCAGCAGCCAGCGACCGGGACAGGGCTACGAGCAGTACTTC. This sequence joins TRBV4-3 and TRBJ2-7, with 9 bases lining up with TRBD1. Germline V gene data show CDR1 as LGHNA and CDR2 as YSLEER. V dropped 3 bases and J dropped 3; count of bases not matched to a gene: 6. CDR3 length: 15 residues.

The V and J genes are TRBV20-1 and TRBJ2-1; 12 bases agree with TRBD2. Germline loops: CDR1 DFQATT, CDR2 SNEGSKA (reference sequence). CDR3 size: 17 residues. V was pared by 2 bases and J by 7 bases, with 12 bases of the junction left unmatched. DNA for the CDR3: TGCAGTGCTAGAACCCACAGACTAGCGGGGGTGGGGAATGAGCAGTTCTTC. Its translation: CSARTHRLAGVGNEQFF.

This chain joins TRBV12-3 or TRBV12-4 and TRBJ2-5; TRBD1 matches 11 bases. This CDR3 spans 16 amino acids. Trimming took 5 bases from V and 7 from J; bases not matched to a gene: 12. In DNA form, the CDR3 reads TGTGCCAGCAGTCACACCTCCGGGACAGGGGGAGGGACCCAGTACTTC. Translated: CASSHTSGTGGGTQYF.

The chain has TRBV29-1 and TRBJ2-3; no clear D gene. The V end lost 3 bases, the J end lost 3 bases, and 10 bases lay between the germline ends. This CDR3 is 13 amino acids long. In germline, CDR1 is SQVTM, CDR2 ANQGSEA. CDR3 coding DNA: TGCAGCGTTGAGACAACGGCTACAGATACGCAGTATTTT. This sequence encodes CSVETTATDTQYF.

The chain employs TRBV30 and TRBJ1-5; 9 bases are shared with TRBD1. V was pared by 0 bases and J by 6 bases, with 9 bases of the junction left unmatched. The CDR3 sequence is 16 residues long. Germline CDR1 reads GTSNPN; CDR2 reads SVGIG (reference sequence). The CDR3 nucleotides are TGTGCCTGGAGTGTACCGGGACAGGGACTGAGTCAGCCCCAGCATTTT. Translated: CAWSVPGQGLSQPQHF.

The V gene is TRBV7-8, the J gene TRBJ2-3, with 9 bases lining up with TRBD2. Trimming cost V 0 bases and J 4 bases; bases outside gene matches: 5. This CDR3 has 16 amino acids. Germline V lookup: CDR1 SGHVS, CDR2 FQNEAQ. DNA of the CDR3: TGTGCCAGCAGCTTAGCGGGCGGGGGGGCCTCAGATACGCAGTATTTT. Its translation is CASSLAGGGASDTQYF.

This clonotype was seen just once. This chain's CDR3 is CSADRGANGYTF. In DNA, the CDR3 is TGCAGTGCCGACCGGGGGGCGAATGGCTACACCTTC. The rearrangement joins TRBV20-1 to TRBJ1-2; TRBD1 is a possible D gene (6 bases). V was shortened by 6 bases and J by 6 bases, with 14 bases between the two germline ends. The CDR3 contains 12 residues. The V gene's germline CDR1 is DFQATT and CDR2 SNEGSKA (reference sequence).

The chain joins TRBV6-5 to TRBJ1-3; D is uncertain. Germline assignment: CDR1 MNHEY and CDR2 SVGAGI. The V end was cut by 6 bases, the J end by 8 bases, with 20 bases between. This CDR3 is built from 15 residues. Here the CDR3 DNA reads TGTGCCAGCAGGCCCGGTGACGGTCTTGGGGACACCATATATTTT. Translating it yields CASRPGDGLGDTIYF.

V gene TRBV28 combines with J gene TRBJ2-1, with a possible D match to TRBD2 (6 bases). Germline CDR1 reads MDHEN; CDR2 reads SYDVKM. This CDR3 is 16 amino acids long. Deletions cut 6 bases from V and 1 base from J, with 16 bases between. Here the CDR3 DNA reads TGTGCCAGCAGCCCGAGGTGGGGGGATTCCTACAATGAGCAGTTCTTC. This translates into CASSPRWGDSYNEQFF.

This clonotype was recorded once. The chain couples TRBV30 to TRBJ1-2; a possible D gene is TRBD1 (6 bases). V dropped 7 bases and J dropped 6 bases, with 12 bases sitting between them. The CDR3 is made up of 11 amino acids. The germline gives CDR1 GTSNPN, CDR2 SVGIG (reference sequence). The CDR3, as DNA: TGTGCCTCTTCGGGACAAGATGGCTACACCTTC. This encodes CASSGQDGYTF.

J is TRBJ2-7 and V is TRBV5-1, with D perhaps matching TRBD2 (5 bases). CDR3 length equals 15 residues. In germline, CDR1 is SGHRS, CDR2 YFSETQ. V gave up 0 bases and J gave up 2 bases, with 12 bases separating them. The CDR3 here is CASSLEDRGAYEQYF. Written as DNA, the CDR3 is TGCGCCAGCAGCTTGGAAGACCGGGGAGCCTACGAGCAGTACTTC.

CDR3 protein: CASSWGGNQETQYF. In DNA, the CDR3 is TGTGCCAGCAGTTGGGGGGGGAACCAAGAGACCCAGTACTTC. This sequence joins TRBV12-3 or TRBV12-4 and TRBJ2-5; 7 nucleotides line up with TRBD2. The CDR3 covers 14 residues. V lost 4 bases and J lost 0; bases outside the gene matches: 2.

The chain employs TRBV4-1 and TRBJ2-3, with D hard to call. The CDR3 spans 14 residues. CDR1 and CDR2 from the germline V gene are MGHRA and YSYEKL. Trimming stripped 0 bases from V and 4 bases from J, with 8 bases between. The CDR3 loop reads CASSQDFRSDTQYF. For the CDR3, the DNA is TGCGCCAGCAGCCAAGATTTCAGGTCAGATACGCAGTATTTT.

The chain employs TRBV3-1 and TRBJ2-1; D gene unclear. The CDR3 is 12 amino acids. The V end was cut by 4 bases, the J end by 4 bases, with 5 bases between. Germline V gene sequence: CDR1 LGHDT, CDR2 YNNKEL (reference sequence). The CDR3, as DNA: TGTGCCAGCAGCCCGCTATACAATGAGCAGTTCTTC. Encoded protein: CASSPLYNEQFF.